This T cell receptor (beta chain) was captured in a study of cytomegalovirus exposure and HLA in healthy donors. The CDR3 has 13 residues. V dropped 1 base and J dropped 6 bases, with 8 bases sitting between them. The germline V gene has CDR1 SGHDT and CDR2 YYEEEE. The PCR ran on 60 Vbeta and 13 Jbeta primers. Produced via immunoSEQ multiplex PCR; TCRdb's table is partial and in-frame only. The sample table includes some 75,000 clones. The TCR originated in a boy under 18 in good health and CMV-seronegative. What was sequenced was PBMCs. The rearrangement uses TRBV5-6 and TRBJ1-5; D is unresolved. CDR3 residues: CASSLQVSQPQHF. The CDR3 DNA sequence: TGTGCCAGCAGCTTGCAGGTATCTCAGCCCCAGCATTTT.